This record covers a single T cell receptor (beta chain). Its antigen is not known. The entry originates in a study of regulatory T cells in long-lasting Graves disease. Notes on the study in general: Persistent disease was characterized by preferential usage of TRBV28, TRBJ1-2 and TRBJ2-5.

Construction of TCR beta libraries relied on iRepertoire HTBI primers and on Arm-PCR targeting CDR3 regions. Authors' analysis steps: Among the samples, 50 to 80 TRBV and approximately 13 TRBJ segments were identified. TCRdb re-called the multiplex PCR reads with MiXCR, one entry per CDR3 protein. TCRdb, not the authors, supplied the V and J calls. Of a few hundred thousand distinct CDR3 sequences listed, over 20% are singletons. The time point is: newly diagnosed GD, antithyroid drugs for less than 3 months. Isolated PBMC RNA provided the starting material for the TCR library. Patients came through an endocrinology department, and that department was in Xi'an, China. Trimming shortened V by 6 bases and J by 4 bases, and 5 bases separated the two germline ends. The CDR3 sequence is 11 residues long. The V gene's germline CDR1 is SEHNR and CDR2 FQNEAQ (reference sequence).

Sequenced material: peripheral blood mononuclear cells (PBMCs), taken at new diagnosis, from a patient treated with antithyroid drugs. The V and J genes are TRBV7-9 and TRBJ2-3; D is undetermined. The TCR sequence derives from a female donor with Graves disease. The CDR3 sequence is CASRKADTQYF. CDR3 bases: TGTGCCAGCAGGAAGGCAGATACGCAGTATTTT. The full variable domain, rest sourced from reference TRBV7-9 and TRBJ2-3, is DTGVSQNPRHKITKRGQNVTFRCDPISEHNRLYWYRQTLGQGPEFLTYFQNEAQLEKSRLLSDRFSAERPKGSFSTLEIQRTEQGDSAMYLCASRKADTQYFGPGTRLTVL.